One TCR beta chain is described in this entry. The source of the sample is a study of CXCR3-negative and CXCR3-positive naive CD8 T cells. TRB cDNA was prepared as libraries by UMI-labeled 5' RACE. From its re-call of the 5' RACE reads, TCRdb lists each CDR3 protein once, without DNA. The sample yields 130,000 or so distinct CDR3 sequences, of which the top ten take up around 0.27%. The TCR was taken from a human donor in good health. Some clones in this sample may be carry-over from other donors' samples. The sequencing input was naive CXCR3- CD8+ T cells from blood. Subset reported: CD45RO-CCR7+CD27+CD95- naive CD8+ T cells lacking CXCR3 (TNR3-).

The CDR3 region is CASARGSYEQYF. The chain recombines TRBV28 with TRBJ2-7. There are 12 residues in the CDR3. Germline-derived CDR1 and CDR2 are MDHEN and SYDVKM.